The rows below give T cell receptor beta chains drawn from one sample of a study of technical replicates of blood from several donors. Measured with immunoSEQ multiplex PCR; TCRdb has only the in-frame clones, and not every one. The data contain around 84,000 clones, 97% of them singletons. Source material: T cells isolated from PBMCs. The receptors here all came from a human donor in good health. The CDR3 runs from the conserved cysteine through the conserved F or W. Each record gives: clone size, V gene, D gene, J gene, CDR3 DNA, CDR3 protein. The D gene is left open where the match is weak. The size field is filled for only some rows; it gives once, few, many or a size class.

>NA|TRBV7-8|NA|TRBJ1-4
TGTGCCAGCAGGCTCGATGGACAGATCAATGAAAAACTGTTTTTT
CASRLDGQINEKLFF
>NA|TRBV6-5|NA|TRBJ2-7
TGTGCCAGCAGTTCTCAGGGACTGATCTCCTACGAGCAGTACTTC
CASSSQGLISYEQYF
>NA|TRBV11-2|NA|TRBJ2-1
TGTGCCAGCAGCCTGGGGAGTTATGAGCAGTTCTTC
CASSLGSYEQFF
>NA|TRBV4-2|TRBD2|TRBJ2-1
TGTGCCAGCAGCCCTCAGCGGGAGACTTATAATGAGCAGTTCTTC
CASSPQRETYNEQFF
>NA|TRBV14|TRBD1|TRBJ1-1
TGTGCCAGCAGCTCATTGACAGGGGGCGATGAAGCTTTCTTT
CASSSLTGGDEAFF
>NA|TRBV12-5|TRBD1|TRBJ1-2
TGTGCTAGTGGTTTGGTAGTTGACAGGGAATGGTTCGGCTACACCTTC
CASGLVVDREWFGYTF
>NA|TRBV19|NA|TRBJ1-1
TGTGCCAGCCAGGACAGCCCGAACACTGAAGCTTTCTTT
CASQDSPNTEAFF
>NA|TRBV10-2|NA|TRBJ2-5
TGCGCCAGCAGTGAGTTGCTAGTCGGGGAGACCCAGTACTTC
CASSELLVGETQYF
>NA|TRBV15|NA|TRBJ2-2
TGTGCCACCAGCAGAGGAGGGGGGGGGAACACCGGGGAGCTGTTTTTT
CATSRGGGGNTGELFF
>NA|TRBV5-1|NA|TRBJ2-5
TGCGCCAGCAGCCGGGGACTCGCAAGCCAAGAGACCCAGTACTTC
CASSRGLASQETQYF
>NA|TRBV10-3|NA|TRBJ1-3
TGTGCCATCAGTGAGGTCCCACAAAACACCATATATTTT
CAISEVPQNTIYF
>NA|TRBV5-4|TRBD2|TRBJ2-1
TGTGCCAGCAGCTTTGCGGGAGGGAGCTCCTACAATGAGCAGTTCTTC
CASSFAGGSSYNEQFF
>NA|TRBV9|TRBD2|TRBJ2-2
TGTGCCAGCAGCGTATTTGTGCGGGGGGGCACCGGGGAGCTGTTTTTT
CASSVFVRGGTGELFF
>NA|TRBV14|NA|TRBJ1-3
TGTGCCAGCAGCCACCGCAGACAGGCCATCACCTCTGGAAACACCATATATTTT
CASSHRRQAITSGNTIYF
>NA|TRBV11-2|NA|TRBJ2-5
TGTGCCAGCAGCTCTCACCACGGAGAGACCCAGTACTTC
CASSSHHGETQYF
>NA|TRBV5-1|TRBD1|TRBJ2-1
TGCGCCAGCAGCTCCTCCGGACAGGGGGCGTACAATGAGCAGTTCTTC
CASSSSGQGAYNEQFF
>NA|TRBV15|NA|TRBJ1-3
TGTGCCACCAGCAGAGTTGAGGATATCTCTGGAAACACCATATATTTT
CATSRVEDISGNTIYF
>NA|TRBV5-5|NA|TRBJ2-7
TGTGCCAGCAGCCGCGGGACAGTTCTCGATGAGCAGTACTTC
CASSRGTVLDEQYF
>NA|TRBV28|NA|TRBJ1-1
TGTGCCAGCAGTTTATTTAGCCGGGGGGAAGCTTTCTTT
CASSLFSRGEAFF
>NA|TRBV10-3|TRBD2|TRBJ2-2
TGTGCCATCAGACTAGCGGGCAACACCGGGGAGCTGTTTTTT
CAIRLAGNTGELFF
>NA|TRBV2|TRBD1|TRBJ1-2
TGTGCCAGCGAGCCGGACAGGGACTATGGCTACACCTTC
CASEPDRDYGYTF
>NA|TRBV19|TRBD1|TRBJ1-2
TGTGCCAGTAGTATGGTCCCTCTCAGGGGGAACTATGGCTACACCTTC
CASSMVPLRGNYGYTF
>NA|TRBV5-1|NA|TRBJ1-3
TGCGCCAGCAGCTTGTCAGGGTGGGGAAACACCATATATTTT
CASSLSGWGNTIYF
>NA|TRBV9|NA|TRBJ1-1
TGTGCCAGCAGCGTGAACGGACAGTTCTTGAACACTGAAGCTTTCTTT
CASSVNGQFLNTEAFF
>NA|TRBV18|NA|TRBJ1-2
TGTGCCAGCTCACCATCCGGCGGGAGTTATGGCTACACCTTC
CASSPSGGSYGYTF
>NA|TRBV28|TRBD1|TRBJ2-5
TGTGCCAGCAGTTTAAGCAGGGGGCGCCGGAAGACCCAGTACTTC
CASSLSRGRRKTQYF
>NA|TRBV10-3|NA|TRBJ1-3
TGTGCCATCAGTGAGTCACCAGGGGTCGCTGGAAACACCATATATTTT
CAISESPGVAGNTIYF
>NA|TRBV28|NA|TRBJ2-7
TGTGCCAGCAGCCTTGTTCGGAGCTACGAGCAGTACTTC
CASSLVRSYEQYF
>NA|TRBV27|NA|TRBJ1-2
TGTGCCAGCGCATCTTCCACCAGGATTCTCTATGGCTACACCTTC
CASASSTRILYGYTF
>NA|TRBV10-2|TRBD1|TRBJ1-2
TGCGCCAGCAGTGATACACCCGGGACAGGGGTCTATGGCTACACCTTC
CASSDTPGTGVYGYTF
>few|TRBV30|TRBD2|TRBJ2-5
TGTGCCTGGAGTGAGGGACTAGGGATTTCAGAGACCCAGTACTTC
CAWSEGLGISETQYF
>NA|TRBV19|TRBD1|TRBJ2-1
TGTGCCAGTAGTATTGTGAGAGCAGGGGGTAGCTCCTACAATGAGCAGTTCTTC
CASSIVRAGGSSYNEQFF
>NA|TRBV5-1|TRBD1|TRBJ1-2
TGCGCCAGCAGCGCCAGCCACCAGGGGGCCGATGGCTACACCTTC
CASSASHQGADGYTF
>few|TRBV14|NA|TRBJ1-3
TGTGCCAGCAGCCATTCGTCGGTCTCAAAGCGCCTCTCTGGAAACACCATATATTTT
CASSHSSVSKRLSGNTIYF
>once|TRBV10-3|TRBD2|TRBJ2-1
TGTGCCATCAGTGACGTCCTAGCGGGAGGGCCCTACAATGAGCAGTTCTTC
CAISDVLAGGPYNEQFF
>NA|TRBV25-1|NA|TRBJ1-1
TGTGCCAGCAGTCCGGGACAAATGAACACTGAAGCTTTCTTT
CASSPGQMNTEAFF
>once|TRBV7-3|TRBD1|TRBJ1-1
TGTGCCAGCAGCCAGGGACAGCTGAACACTGAAGCTTTCTTT
CASSQGQLNTEAFF
>NA|TRBV9|TRBD1|TRBJ2-7
TGTGCCAGCAGCGAGGGGGCCAGGGTCCGTCTGTACGAGCAGTACTTC
CASSEGARVRLYEQYF
>NA|TRBV18|NA|TRBJ1-3
TGTGCCAGCTCACAACAGGATTCATCCTCTGGAAACACCATATATTTT
CASSQQDSSSGNTIYF
>once|TRBV5-1|NA|TRBJ1-1
TGCGCCAGCAGCTTGCGGGGAACTGAAGCTTTCTTT
CASSLRGTEAFF
>NA|TRBV21-1|NA|TRBJ1-5
TGTGCCAGCAGCAAAGGACGACGGGACAGGAGGAGGCAGCCCCAGCATTTT
CASSKGRRDRRRQPQHF
>NA|TRBV5-1|NA|TRBJ2-7
TGCGCCAGCAGCTTGTCTTTCTACGAGCAGTACTTC
CASSLSFYEQYF
>NA|TRBV18|TRBD1|TRBJ2-6
TGTGCCAGCTCACCAAGGGGGCCCCGCTCTGGGGCCAACGTCCTGACTTTC
CASSPRGPRSGANVLTF
>NA|TRBV4-1|TRBD1|TRBJ2-3
TGCGCCAGCGCGTGGACAGGGGGCGCTGGCACAGATACGCAGTATTTT
CASAWTGGAGTDTQYF
>NA|TRBV5-1|NA|TRBJ2-7
TGCGCCAGCCGACTAGCTAGGGGGGACGAGCAGTACTTC
CASRLARGDEQYF
>NA|TRBV14|NA|TRBJ2-7
TGTGCCAGCAGCCCGCACAGGGTGGTCTCCGACGAGCAGTACTTC
CASSPHRVVSDEQYF
>NA|TRBV28|TRBD2|TRBJ2-1
TGTGCCAGCAGTTTAGGACTAGCGGTAAACAATGAGCAGTTCTTC
CASSLGLAVNNEQFF
>NA|TRBV5-4|NA|TRBJ2-5
TGTGCCGGATCAGGGGATGTGCTAGAGACCCAGTACTTC
CAGSGDVLETQYF
>NA|TRBV6-5|TRBD2|TRBJ2-1
TGTGCCAGCACCGTTGGACTAGCGGGAGTCAATGAGCAGTTCTTC
CASTVGLAGVNEQFF
>NA|TRBV9|TRBD2|TRBJ2-1
TGTGCCAGCAGCGGCAGCGGGGGCCCCTACAATGAGCAGTTCTTC
CASSGSGGPYNEQFF
>NA|TRBV5-1|TRBD2|TRBJ2-7
TGCGCCAGCAGCTTGGATTTAGCGGGTGGCGAGCAGTACTTC
CASSLDLAGGEQYF
>NA|TRBV5-1|NA|TRBJ1-2
TGCGCCAGCAGCTCGCATGACCTAGGTGGCTACACCTTC
CASSSHDLGGYTF
>NA|TRBV11-2|NA|TRBJ2-1
TGTGCCAGCAGCGAGGGATTCGATTTCTACAATGAGCAGTTCTTC
CASSEGFDFYNEQFF
>NA|TRBV30|NA|TRBJ1-4
TGTGCCTGGAGTGAACAGATTAATGAAAAACTGTTTTTT
CAWSEQINEKLFF
>NA|TRBV27|NA|TRBJ2-7
TGTGCCAGCAGTTGGACGGAGGGATCCTACGAGCAGTACTTC
CASSWTEGSYEQYF